The clone carrying this T cell receptor beta chain was seen more than once but under ten times. This sample is drawn from a study of blood T cell repertoires in COVID-19. Background on the study: Sample material is recorded as cDNA or gDNA derived from T cells, B-cell-depleted T cells, or PBMCs.

This CDR3 region has 20 residues. V lost 4 bases to trimming and J lost 5 bases; unmatched junction nucleotides: 18. The germline gives CDR1 SGHNT, CDR2 YENEEA. Per the original methods: Estimation of nucleated cell counts was performed using reference gene primer amplification. Clones were read by immunoSEQ multiplex PCR, and TCRdb kept only the in-frame ones, dropping some. For V, J and clone size, that table is used; D and trimming come from the DNA. The table records about 120,000 clones, 55% to 75% of them present only once. The sequenced material came from peripheral blood. This chain joins TRBV11-3 and TRBJ1-6, with 9 bases fitting TRBD1. The origin of this receptor is a woman in her seventies with acute or convalescent COVID-19. CDR3 amino acids: CASSSRVNRDREENNSPLHF. CDR3 coding DNA: TGTGCCAGCAGCTCTCGGGTTAATAGGGACAGGGAAGAAAATAATTCACCCCTCCACTTT.